Following are 5 T cell receptor beta chains from one sample sequenced in a study of somatic mutations in cytotoxic T cells in rheumatoid arthritis (dated by TCRdb to 2016 to 2017). Library method: the immunoSEQ multiplex PCR assay. TCRdb retrieved this table from immuneACCESS and kept in-frame rearrangements only. Not all clones are present; in checked studies, unresolved V genes account for under half, and no reason is known for the remainder. This sample gives some 7,300 clones in total; approximately 77% of them show up just once. The ten most abundant clones make up about 40% of the sample. Material: CD8+ T cells sorted from blood. These receptors were taken from a woman aged 60-75 years in good health.

This clone was counted only a few times. The V and J genes are TRBV28 and TRBJ2-3; TRBD2 aligns across 9 bases. V gave up 5 bases and J gave up 1 base; unmatched junction bases: 7. The CDR3 covers 16 residues. CDR1 is MDHEN, CDR2 SYDVKM, per germline. The CDR3 protein is CASSAVAGAGTDTQYF. CDR3 coding DNA: TGTGCCAGCAGTGCGGTAGCGGGAGCGGGCACAGATACGCAGTATTTT.

J is TRBJ2-7 and V is TRBV27; 9 bases match TRBD2. V gave up 6 bases and J gave up 4 bases; unmatched junction bases: 7. This CDR3 has 14 amino acids. Per germline, CDR1 MNHEY and CDR2 SMNVEV (reference sequence). The CDR3 reads CASSLSGSWYEQYF. CDR3 coding DNA: TGTGCCAGCAGCCTTAGCGGGAGTTGGTACGAGCAGTACTTC.

V usage is TRBV5-1 and J usage is TRBJ1-2, with 7 positions matching TRBD1. The germline gives CDR1 SGHRS, CDR2 YFSETQ. The CDR3 is 15 amino acids. V dropped 2 bases and J dropped 4; count of bases not matched to a gene: 8. CDR3 nucleotide sequence: TGCGCCAGCAGCTTCAACCGACAGGGTGGCTATGGCTACACCTTC. The encoded protein is CASSFNRQGGYGYTF.

DNA of the CDR3: TGTGCCAGCAGTTCCGGACAGTTTCCGAACACTGAAGCTTTCTTT. Its protein is CASSSGQFPNTEAFF. The chain is built from TRBV7-6 and TRBJ1-1, with D maybe TRBD1 (6 bases). The CDR3 sequence is 15 residues long. The germline V gene has CDR1 SGHVS and CDR2 FNYEAQ. Trimming stripped 6 bases from V and 1 base from J, with 15 bases between.

The chain is built from TRBV28 and TRBJ2-7; 7 nucleotides line up with TRBD1. This CDR3 spans 12 amino acids. Germline CDR1 MDHEN, CDR2 SYDVKM. V was pared by 6 bases and J by 6 bases, with 5 bases of the junction left unmatched. The CDR3 nucleotides read TGTGCCAGCAGCCGACAGGGCGGCGAGCAGTACTTC. It translates to CASSRQGGEQYF.